These T cell receptor beta chains were read from a single sample in a study of T cell responses to AZD1222 COVID-19 vaccine. Some clones are missing from TCRdb's copy, which holds only in-frame ones; the method was immunoSEQ multiplex PCR. The sample has 55,000 to 80,000 clones, 84% seen once. The material was peripheral blood, obtained on day 0 of AZD1222 vaccination. Every receptor here comes from an adult in good health. The CDR3 runs from the conserved cysteine through the conserved F or W. The D gene is left open where the match is weak. The size entry is marked missing in some rows and otherwise reads once, few, many or a size class.

TRBJ1-1 TRBD1 . TRBV11-2 TGTGCCAGCAGCTTAGCCGGGACAGGGGTTATTTTCTTT CASSLAGTGVIFF
TRBJ1-5 TRBD1 few TRBV6-1 TGTGCCAGCAGTGAATACGGGACAGGGTTTGGCAATCAGCCCCAGCATTTT CASSEYGTGFGNQPQHF
TRBJ2-1 . . TRBV12-3/TRBV12-4 TGTGCCAGCAGAGGAAGAGGGAGCGATGAGCAGTTCTTC CASRGRGSDEQFF
TRBJ1-5 TRBD1 . TRBV18 TGTGCCAGCTCACCCCTTCCCCGGGACAGGGGGACGGAAAACAATCAGCCCCAGCATTTT CASSPLPRDRGTENNQPQHF
TRBJ1-5 . . TRBV24-1 TGTGCCACCAGTCCGGGGGGTTGGCAGCCCCAGCATTTT CATSPGGWQPQHF
TRBJ2-1 TRBD2 . TRBV7-9 TGTGCCAGCAGCGCGTGGACTAGCGGGTTTGCCTACAATGAGCAGTTCTTC CASSAWTSGFAYNEQFF
TRBJ2-1 TRBD2 . TRBV5-6 TGTGCCAGCAGCCCAACCCGGGGACGGGAGGGGATTGATAATGAGCAGTTCTTC CASSPTRGREGIDNEQFF
TRBJ2-7 . . TRBV28 TGTGCCAGCAACTTTAAAGTCTCCTCCTACGAGCAGTACTTC CASNFKVSSYEQYF
TRBJ1-1 TRBD1 . TRBV5-1 TGCGCCAGCAGCTTGGTTATGGGCAGGGGGCGGGGCACTGAAGCTTTCTTT CASSLVMGRGRGTEAFF
TRBJ1-5 . . TRBV28 TGTGCCAGCAGTTTAAGAAGGACAGTGAGCAATCAGCCCCAGCATTTT CASSLRRTVSNQPQHF
TRBJ2-5 . few TRBV19 TGTGCCAGTAGTCCCGGGACAAGGGAGACCCAGTACTTC CASSPGTRETQYF
TRBJ1-5 . . TRBV10-3 TGTGCCGGCCGAAGATCCCCGTTTAAGCGTAGTCAGCCCCAGCATTTT CAGRRSPFKRSQPQHF
TRBJ2-7 . . TRBV11-2 TGTGCCAGCAGCTTTAGGGGGGGGACCTACGAGCAGTACTTC CASSFRGGTYEQYF
TRBJ2-2 . . TRBV10-3 TGTGCCATCAGTGGACCAGGGCATGAGGAGCTGTTTTTT CAISGPGHEELFF
TRBJ2-3 . . TRBV14 TGTGCCAGCAGCCTGACAGCCATGAGAGATACGCAGTATTTT CASSLTAMRDTQYF
TRBJ1-5 . . TRBV19 TGTGCCAGTAGTATGATACCCGGGTCGGGTAATCAGCCCCAGCATTTT CASSMIPGSGNQPQHF
TRBJ1-1 . . TRBV11-2 TGTGCCAGCATTGGCAGGGCGCGACTCATGAACACTGAAGCTTTCTTT CASIGRARLMNTEAFF
TRBJ2-3 . . TRBV2 TGTGCCAGCAGTGAAGAGGGGCCCCCCGATACGCAGTATTTT CASSEEGPPDTQYF
TRBJ2-2 . few TRBV9 TGTGCCAGCAGCCTCCGGACCCCGGCGGACACCGGGGAGCTGTTTTTT CASSLRTPADTGELFF
TRBJ2-2 . once TRBV11-1 TGTGCCAGCAGCCCTGCATACACCGGGGAGCTGTTTTTT CASSPAYTGELFF
TRBJ2-3 TRBD1 once TRBV24-1 TGTGCCACCAGTGACCCGGGACAGGGGACAGATACGCAGTATTTT CATSDPGQGTDTQYF
TRBJ2-7 . . TRBV5-1 TGCGCCAGCAGCTTAAGACAGGGAGGAGAGCAGTACTTC CASSLRQGGEQYF
TRBJ1-4 . . TRBV3-1/TRBV3-2 TGTGCCAGCAGCCAAGGATGGCACCCTGCAACTAATGAAAAACTGTTTTTT CASSQGWHPATNEKLFF
TRBJ2-7 TRBD1 . TRBV28 TGTGCCAGCACCGAACAGGGGGCAATCTACGAGCAGTACTTC CASTEQGAIYEQYF
TRBJ1-2 . . TRBV28 TGTGCCAGCAGCTTGGCGTTAACAGGGTCTGGCTACACCTTC CASSLALTGSGYTF
TRBJ1-2 TRBD1 . TRBV19 TGTGCCAGCTCACCTCGGACAGGAGGTAACTATGGCTACACCTTC CASSPRTGGNYGYTF
TRBJ1-1 . . TRBV27 TGTGCCAGCAGTTCGGTCAACACTGAAGCTTTCTTT CASSSVNTEAFF
TRBJ1-3 . . TRBV24-1 TGTGCCACCAGTGATTTAAGAGGACCGATATATTTT CATSDLRGPIYF
TRBJ2-7 . once TRBV29-1 TGCAGCGTTGGAGGGGCCAGCCGTGGCGAGCAGTACTTC CSVGGASRGEQYF
TRBJ2-7 . . TRBV5-1 TGCGCCAGCAGCCCATCGACACCCTCGGGCCACGAGCAGTACTTC CASSPSTPSGHEQYF
TRBJ1-5 . . TRBV27 TGTGCCAGCAGTTTAGGGGGAAACGGTCTCAATCAGCCCCAGCATTTT CASSLGGNGLNQPQHF
TRBJ1-5 TRBD1 once TRBV11-2 TGTGCCAGCAGCCTTTCCGGGACAGTTAATCAGCCCCAGCATTTT CASSLSGTVNQPQHF
TRBJ1-2 . . TRBV28 TGTGCCAGCAGTAGTGGGGACTGGAAGAATGGCTACACCTTC CASSSGDWKNGYTF
TRBJ2-1 TRBD2 once TRBV4-2 TGTGCCAGCAGCCAAGGGACTAGCTTCTACAATGAGCAGTTCTTC CASSQGTSFYNEQFF
TRBJ1-6 . few TRBV20-1 TGCAGTGCTAGTCCGGGGGTTGGATCACCCCTCCACTTT CSASPGVGSPLHF
TRBJ1-3 . . TRBV9 TGTGCCAGCAGCGTAGTCGGGTCTGGAAACACCATATATTTT CASSVVGSGNTIYF
TRBJ1-1 TRBD1 once TRBV5-1 TGCGCCAGCAGCTGGGGACAGGGGAACACTGAAGCTTTCTTT CASSWGQGNTEAFF
TRBJ1-5 . . TRBV27 TGTGCCAGCACCTACCGGGGGGGGCATGGTCAGCCCCAGCATTTT CASTYRGGHGQPQHF
TRBJ1-1 . . TRBV24-1 TGTGCCACCCGGGGGGGTCTTAGGGACACTGAAGCTTTCTTT CATRGGLRDTEAFF
TRBJ2-3 . . TRBV29-1 TGCAGCGTTGATCCCCATTGGAAAAGCACAGATACGCAGTATTTT CSVDPHWKSTDTQYF
TRBJ1-6 . . TRBV19 TGTGCCAGTAGTATGGGGAGCTCCTATAATTCACCCCTCCACTTT CASSMGSSYNSPLHF
TRBJ2-1 . . TRBV7-6 TGTGCCAGCAGCGCCTCCGGGACCAGAAACTCCTACAATGAGCAGTTCTTC CASSASGTRNSYNEQFF
TRBJ2-7 . few TRBV11-2 TGTGCCAGCAGCTTAGTTTTGTCCGCCCACGAGCAGTACTTC CASSLVLSAHEQYF
TRBJ1-5 . . TRBV5-5 TGTGCCAGCAGCTGGAGCATGGGGCAGGGGATTTATAGCAATCAGCCCCAGCATTTT CASSWSMGQGIYSNQPQHF
TRBJ2-7 . . TRBV28 TGTGCCAGCAGTTTCGCGAGGACCCTCATTGACCAGGGGGGGTTC CASSFARTLIDQGGF